Sequencing of this T cell receptor beta chain was carried out in a study of memory CD4+ T cells and cytomegalovirus serostatus. V lost 7 bases and J lost 0, with 10 bases in between. The CDR3 length is 14 residues. Germline assignment: CDR1 SNHLY and CDR2 FYNNEI. The sort gate was single viable CD3+CD4+CD8-CD45RO+ cells for memory CD4+ T cells. Here immunoSEQ multiplex PCR was the method, and the copy in TCRdb shows in-frame clones only, minus some. The repertoire holds about 50,000 clones, approximately 83% seen once, with 0.55% to 0.7% in the top ten. The chain combines TRBV2 with TRBJ1-3; possible D gene TRBD1, 6 bases. This receptor was identified in an adult in good health and CMV-seronegative. Input material: memory CD4+ T cells from blood. CDR3 residues: CASTVQGSGNTIYF. The CDR3 coding sequence is TGTGCCAGCACCGTACAGGGCTCTGGAAACACCATATATTTT.